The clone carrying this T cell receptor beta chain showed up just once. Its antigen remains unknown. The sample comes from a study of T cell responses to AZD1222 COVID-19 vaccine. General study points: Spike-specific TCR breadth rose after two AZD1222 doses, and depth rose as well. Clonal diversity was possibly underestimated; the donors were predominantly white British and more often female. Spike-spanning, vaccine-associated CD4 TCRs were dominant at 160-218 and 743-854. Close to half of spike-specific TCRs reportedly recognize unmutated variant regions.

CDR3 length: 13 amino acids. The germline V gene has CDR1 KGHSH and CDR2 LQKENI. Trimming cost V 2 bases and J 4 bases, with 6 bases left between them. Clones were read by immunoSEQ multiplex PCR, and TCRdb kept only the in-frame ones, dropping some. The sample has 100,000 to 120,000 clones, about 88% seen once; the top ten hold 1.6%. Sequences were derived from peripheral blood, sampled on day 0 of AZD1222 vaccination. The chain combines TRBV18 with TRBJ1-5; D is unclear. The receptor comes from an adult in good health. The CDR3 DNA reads TGTGCCAGCTCACCATACTTAAATCAGCCCCAGCATTTT. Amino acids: CASSPYLNQPQHF.